This TCR beta chain was captured by sequencing in a study of metastatic and nonmetastatic thyroid tumors. Prior to thyroid surgery, none of the patients had received any treatment. The CDR3 sequence is 13 residues long. Germline loops: CDR1 MNHNS, CDR2 SASEGT. The germline V and J ends were trimmed by 0 bases and 2 bases, with 5 bases remaining between them. The sample holds many counts of this clone. MiXCR was used by TCRdb to re-call the PCR reads. The sample has tens of thousands of clones, more than 13% seen once. This TCR derives from a male donor with papillary thyroid cancer or a benign thyroid nodule (not recorded which). Some clones in this sample may be carry-over from other donors' samples. J is TRBJ2-7 and V is TRBV6-1, with no clear D. The specimen was blood. CDR3 protein: CASSEAGTYEQYF. The CDR3 nucleotides are TGTGCCAGCAGTGAAGCTGGCACCTACGAGCAGTACTTC.